This entry lists 31 T cell receptor beta chains sequenced from one sample in a study of T cells after somatic rescue of genetic block. Only in-frame clones appear in the TCRdb table, and some are missing; sequencing was by immunoSEQ multiplex PCR. The sample has fewer than 15,000 clones, approximately 70% seen once. Sequencing input: peripheral blood mononuclear cells (PBMCs). The source of these receptors is a man aged 18 to 30.

On this clone: One end of the junction is discordant with germline, which a read error may explain. Other DNA sequences of this sample code for an identical CDR3. The chain couples TRBV18 to TRBJ1-5; D may be TRBD1 (6 bases). CDR1 and CDR2 from the germline V gene are KGHSH and LQKENI. The CDR3 totals 18 residues. Here the CDR3 reads CASSATGSGTYSNQPQHF. The DNA of the CDR3 is TGCGCCAGCTCAGCTACAGGGTCGGGGACCTATAGCAATCAGCCCCAGCATTTT.

The chain is built from TRBV28 and TRBJ2-5; TRBD1 matches at 9 bases. Trimming at V came to 7 bases and at J to 1 base, leaving 4 bases not matched to a gene. From germline, CDR1 is MDHEN and CDR2 SYDVKM. The CDR3 covers 14 residues. The CDR3 DNA sequence: TGTGCCAGCAATTACAGGGGGCTCCAAGAGACCCAGTACTTC. It is translated as CASNYRGLQETQYF.

This chain joins TRBV9 and TRBJ2-1; D possibly uses TRBD1 or TRBD2 (6 bases each). This CDR3 spans 17 amino acids. With 3 bases removed from V and 0 bases from J, the gap between germline ends came to 16 bases. Germline V lookup: CDR1 SGDLS, CDR2 YYNGEE. The CDR3 reads CASSAFDGGLSYNEQFF. The CDR3 nucleotides read TGTGCCAGCAGCGCGTTCGACGGGGGCCTCTCCTACAATGAGCAGTTCTTC.

The chain joins TRBV27 to TRBJ2-7; the D gene is possibly TRBD2 (7 bases). V was shortened by 0 bases and J by 3 bases, with 12 bases between the two germline ends. This CDR3 is 15 amino acids long. Germline V lookup: CDR1 MNHEY, CDR2 SMNVEV (reference sequence). Here the CDR3 reads CASSLSRGGFYEQYF. CDR3 nucleotides: TGTGCCAGCAGTTTATCGAGGGGGGGCTTCTACGAGCAGTACTTC.

The chain is built from TRBV5-1 and TRBJ1-2; 8 positions match TRBD1. The CDR3 totals 14 residues. J lost 8 bases, V lost 4 bases, and 10 bases had no gene match. Germline V gives CDR1 SGHRS, CDR2 YFSETQ. CDR3 coding DNA: TGCGCCAGCAGCCCGGACAGGGCGGTTTGGGGCTACACCTTC. Translating it yields CASSPDRAVWGYTF. Full variable domain (missing parts from reference TRBV5-1 and TRBJ1-2): KAGVTQTPRYLIKTRGQQVTLSCSPISGHRSVSWYQQTPGQGLQFLFEYFSETQRNKGNFPGRFSGRQFSNSRSEMNVSTLELGDSALYLCASSPDRAVWGYTFGSGTRLTVV.

This clone showed up just a few times. The V gene is TRBV19, the J gene TRBJ2-3; TRBD2 might be the D (5 bases). Trimming shortened V by 8 bases and J by 4 bases, and 13 bases separated the two germline ends. The CDR3 consists of 13 residues. Looked up from germline, CDR1 is LNHDA and CDR2 is SQIVND (reference sequence). The CDR3 is CASGLAPADTQYF. The CDR3 nucleotides read TGTGCCAGTGGGCTAGCCCCCGCAGATACGCAGTATTTT.

The chain couples TRBV9 to TRBJ2-7; TRBD1 might be the D (6 bases). CDR1 is SGDLS, CDR2 YYNGEE, per germline. Trimming stripped 2 bases from V and 0 bases from J, with 12 bases between. The CDR3 totals 15 residues. This CDR3 reads CASSVGHGVSYEQYF. CDR3 DNA sequence: TGTGCCAGCAGCGTGGGACACGGGGTCTCCTACGAGCAGTACTTC.

The chain links TRBV30 to TRBJ1-4; 8 bases match TRBD1. J lost 7 bases, V lost 3 bases, and 13 bases had no gene match. Germline lookup yields CDR1 GTSNPN and CDR2 SVGIG (reference sequence). This CDR3 has 16 residues. The CDR3 DNA sequence: TGTGCCTGGAGCCTAGGGTTCACAGGGGGTTTTGAAAAACTGTTTTTT. Translated, it gives CAWSLGFTGGFEKLFF.

By share of the sample, this clone is medium-sized (0.01 to 0.1%). The chain is built from TRBV11-2 and TRBJ1-1; 7 bases align to TRBD1. Trimming removed 6 bases from V and 10 bases from J; junction bases left unmatched: 5. The CDR3 has 11 residues. Germline lookup yields CDR1 SGHAT and CDR2 FQNNGV. This chain's CDR3 is CASSLTGRAFF. CDR3 nucleotides: TGTGCCAGCAGTTTGACAGGGCGAGCTTTCTTT.

This rearrangement joins TRBV9 to TRBJ2-1; possibly TRBD1 for D (6 bases). From germline, CDR1 is SGDLS and CDR2 YYNGEE. V lost 4 bases to trimming and J lost 6 bases, with 17 bases between them. CDR3 length: 15 amino acids. The chain's CDR3 is CASSSWTAPGNEQFF. CDR3 coding DNA: TGTGCCAGCAGCTCTTGGACAGCCCCGGGCAATGAGCAGTTCTTC.

V usage is TRBV6-1 and J usage is TRBJ1-6; TRBD1 aligns across 11 bases. Germline V gene data show CDR1 as MNHNS and CDR2 as SASEGT. V dropped 6 bases and J dropped 18; count of bases not matched to a gene: 10. The CDR3 extends over 13 amino acids. The CDR3 sequence is CASSLLGQGVNHF. DNA of the CDR3: TGTGCCAGCAGCCTCTTGGGACAGGGGGTAAACCACTTT.

The J gene is TRBJ1-3, the V gene TRBV19, with a possible D match to TRBD1 (5 bases). This CDR3 spans 14 amino acids. V lost 5 bases, J lost 2 bases, and 10 bases lay in between. In germline, CDR1 is LNHDA, CDR2 SQIVND (reference sequence). CDR3 sequence: CASSGGPAGNTIYF. The CDR3 nucleotides read TGTGCCAGTAGTGGGGGACCAGCTGGAAACACCATATATTTT. The full variable domain, rest sourced from reference TRBV19 and TRBJ1-3, is DGGITQSPKYLFRKEGQNVTLSCEQNLNHDAMYWYRQDPGQGLRLIYYSQIVNDFQKGDIAEGYSVSREKKESFPLTVTSAQKNPTAFYLCASSGGPAGNTIYFGEGSWLTVV.

The J gene is TRBJ2-7, the V gene TRBV11-1; possible D gene TRBD1, 6 bases. The CDR3 runs 12 residues. V was trimmed by 4 bases and J by 2 bases, leaving 6 bases between them. Germline V gene data show CDR1 as SGHAT and CDR2 as FQDESV (reference sequence). The CDR3 spells CASSSGAYEQYF. CDR3 nucleotide sequence: TGTGCCAGCAGCTCAGGGGCCTACGAGCAGTACTTC.

The chain uses TRBV2 and TRBJ1-1, with a possible D match to TRBD1 (6 bases). The CDR3 is 14 amino acids. Germline V gene data show CDR1 as SNHLY and CDR2 as FYNNEI. Trimming left V 7 bases short and J 3 bases short, with 15 bases between. This CDR3 reads CASIGGRVDTEAFF. The DNA for the CDR3 is TGTGCCAGCATTGGGGGGCGGGTGGACACTGAAGCTTTCTTT.

The chain has TRBV7-6 and TRBJ1-5; 7 bases map to TRBD1. V lost 5 bases, J lost 2 bases, and 15 bases stayed unmatched. This CDR3 is built from 18 residues. Per germline, CDR1 SGHVS and CDR2 FNYEAQ. The CDR3, as DNA: TGTGCCAGCAGCCCTAGACAGGGAGGGGGGTTTGGCAATCAGCCCCAGCATTTT. Translated, it gives CASSPRQGGGFGNQPQHF.

V is TRBV5-4 and J is TRBJ2-2; unclear D gene. Trimming shortened V by 0 bases and J by 6 bases, and 3 bases separated the two germline ends. The germline CDR1 and CDR2 sequences are SGHNT and YYREEE (reference sequence). The CDR3 has 12 residues. CDR3 residues: CASSLGAGELFF. The CDR3 nucleotides are TGTGCCAGCAGCTTGGGTGCCGGGGAGCTGTTTTTT.

This chain connects TRBV19 to TRBJ2-7; D perhaps matches TRBD1 (6 bases). Germline loops: CDR1 LNHDA, CDR2 SQIVND (reference sequence). V gave up 3 bases and J gave up 3 bases, with 9 bases separating them. The CDR3 has 13 residues. This CDR3 reads CASSIGRGYEQYF. Written as DNA, the CDR3 is TGTGCCAGTAGTATCGGCAGGGGCTACGAGCAGTACTTC.

A single count supports this clone. The chain joins TRBV4-2 to TRBJ2-1, with D unclear. Trimming removed 4 bases from V and 0 bases from J, with 10 bases in between. The CDR3 loop spans 15 amino acids. Germline V gene sequence: CDR1 LGHNA, CDR2 YNFKEQ. CDR3 nucleotide sequence: TGTGCCAGCAGCCCCCCCGGCGTCTCCTACAATGAGCAGTTCTTC. Amino acid sequence: CASSPPGVSYNEQFF.

The chain carries TRBV10-3 and TRBJ2-7; D is unclear. The CDR3 length is 14 residues. Germline V gene sequence: CDR1 ENHRY, CDR2 SYGVKD. Trimming shortened V by 7 bases and J by 5 bases, and 18 bases separated the two germline ends. CDR3 nucleotide sequence: TGTGCCATCAACCCTCGGGCCCCCGGCCACGAGCAGTACTTC. It translates to CAINPRAPGHEQYF.

The V and J genes are TRBV6-6 and TRBJ2-1; D is undetermined. The CDR3 runs 15 residues. The ends were cut back, 0 bases at V and 0 bases at J, with 6 bases in the middle. The germline V gene has CDR1 MNHNY and CDR2 SVGAGI (reference sequence). DNA of the CDR3: TGTGCCAGCAGTTACTCACCCTCCTCCTACAATGAGCAGTTCTTC. Its protein is CASSYSPSSYNEQFF.

This clone was seen once. This chain connects TRBV7-3 to TRBJ1-5; TRBD1 might be the D (6 bases). Germline values: CDR1 SGHTA, CDR2 FQGTGA. The V end was cut by 1 base, the J end by 2 bases, with 24 bases between. The length of the CDR3 is 20 residues. The CDR3 spells CASSLMVLGALECGNQPQHF. The CDR3 DNA follows: TGTGCCAGCAGCTTAATGGTTTTGGGGGCTCTCGAGTGTGGCAATCAGCCCCAGCATTTT. Together with reference TRBV7-3 and TRBJ1-5, the CDR3 gives the full variable domain: GAGVSQTPSNKVTEKGKYVELRCDPISGHTALYWYRQSLGQGPEFLIYFQGTGAADDSGLPNDRFFAVRPEGSVSTLKIQRTERGDSAVYLCASSLMVLGALECGNQPQHFGDGTRLSIL.

This clone occurred a few times. The chain joins TRBV7-8 to TRBJ1-5; D is unclear. This CDR3 spans 19 amino acids. Germline V CDR1 and CDR2: SGHVS, FQNEAQ. V lost 5 bases and J 2 bases, leaving 25 bases between the germline ends. CDR3 DNA sequence: TGTGCCAGCAGCCCCATGTGGGCGCTCCCTTCCCTCGGCAATCAGCCCCAGCATTTT. Its protein product is CASSPMWALPSLGNQPQHF.

This chain joins TRBV5-4 and TRBJ2-5; TRBD1 aligns across 8 bases. With 4 bases clipped from V and 3 bases from J, the junction kept 2 bases outside the gene matches. Germline CDR1 is SGHNT and CDR2 is YYREEE (reference sequence). The CDR3 sequence is 13 residues long. Here the CDR3 DNA reads TGTGCCAGCAGCAAGGACAGGGAAGAGACCCAGTACTTC. Residues: CASSKDREETQYF.

This clone has only a few counts. The rearrangement joins TRBV13 to TRBJ1-1; 8 bases match TRBD1. There are 14 residues in the CDR3. Germline-derived CDR1 and CDR2 are PRHDT and FYEKMQ (reference sequence). Trimming removed 5 bases from V and 2 bases from J; junction bases left unmatched: 4. The chain's CDR3 is CASSVTGDNTEAFF. CDR3 in DNA: TGTGCCAGCAGCGTGACAGGGGACAACACTGAAGCTTTCTTT.

The V call is TRBV9, the J call TRBJ2-1; 12 positions match TRBD1. CDR3 length: 16 amino acids. Losses at the gene ends were 3 bases for V and 3 bases for J; bases not matched to a gene: 4. Germline CDR1 reads SGDLS; CDR2 reads YYNGEE. The DNA of the CDR3 is TGTGCCAGCAGCGAAGGGACAGGGGGCCACTACAATGAGCAGTTCTTC. Its protein is CASSEGTGGHYNEQFF.

This clone was seen once. The chain joins TRBV27 to TRBJ2-1; a weak D match, TRBD2 (6 bases). V dropped 5 bases and J dropped 6 bases, with 8 bases sitting between them. Germline V gene data show CDR1 as MNHEY and CDR2 as SMNVEV (reference sequence). The CDR3 length is 12 residues. The CDR3 loop is CASSRRVNEQFF. The DNA for the CDR3 is TGTGCCAGCAGTAGGAGGGTCAATGAGCAGTTCTTC.

Concerning this clone: The junction departs from the called germline gene at one end, perhaps through a read error. The same CDR3 also results from other DNA sequences found in this sample. The chain combines TRBV28 with TRBJ2-7; D not resolved. The CDR3 contains 12 residues. Germline V lookup: CDR1 MDHEN, CDR2 SYDVKM. For the CDR3, the DNA is TGTGCCAGCAGTTTAGATCCGGGTGGAAGTGATTTC. Translation: CASSLDPGGSDF.

This clone was detected a few times. The chain joins TRBV28 to TRBJ2-6, with no clear D. CDR3 length equals 15 residues. V lost 3 bases, J lost 1 base, and 7 bases lay in between. From germline, CDR1 is MDHEN and CDR2 SYDVKM. The CDR3 sequence is CASSLGSSGANVLTF. Written as DNA, the CDR3 is TGTGCCAGCAGTTTGGGATCTTCTGGGGCCAACGTCCTGACTTTC. Looking up the rest from reference TRBV28 and TRBJ2-6 gives the full variable domain: DVKVTQSSRYLVKRTGEKVFLECVQDMDHENMFWYRQDPGLGLRLIYFSYDVKMKEKGDIPEGYSVSREKKERFSLILESASTNQTSMYLCASSLGSSGANVLTFGAGSRLTVL.

This clone was seen more than once but under ten times. The V gene is TRBV9, the J gene TRBJ1-2; D not resolved. The V gene's germline CDR1 is SGDLS and CDR2 YYNGEE. The V end was cut by 3 bases, the J end by 3 bases, with 9 bases between. This CDR3 has 13 residues. DNA for the CDR3: TGTGCCAGCAGCGATTACCGGGACTATGGCTACACCTTC. Encoded protein: CASSDYRDYGYTF. Together with reference TRBV9 and TRBJ1-2, the CDR3 gives the full variable domain: DSGVTQTPKHLITATGQRVTLRCSPRSGDLSVYWYQQSLDQGLQFLIQYYNGEERAKGNILERFSAQQFPDLHSELNLSSLELGDSALYFCASSDYRDYGYTFGSGTRLTVV.

The rearrangement uses TRBV7-3 and TRBJ1-6; tentatively, D is TRBD1 (5 bases). The CDR3 spans 14 residues. The germline V and J ends were trimmed by 4 bases and 7 bases, with 11 bases remaining between them. Per the germline V gene, CDR1 is SGHTA and CDR2 is FQGTGA. For the CDR3, the DNA is TGTGCCAGCAGCTCGGGACGGGGAAATTCACCCCTCCACTTT. Its translation: CASSSGRGNSPLHF.

V usage is TRBV25-1 and J usage is TRBJ2-3; D is unresolved. The CDR3 consists of 16 residues. Trimming shortened V by 5 bases and J by 6 bases, and 21 bases separated the two germline ends. Germline V gene data show CDR1 as MGHDK and CDR2 as SYGVNS. CDR3 nucleotide sequence: TGTGCCAGCAGTAACGAGAGGATTACCGGTGGGGATACGCAGTATTTT. Residues: CASSNERITGGDTQYF.